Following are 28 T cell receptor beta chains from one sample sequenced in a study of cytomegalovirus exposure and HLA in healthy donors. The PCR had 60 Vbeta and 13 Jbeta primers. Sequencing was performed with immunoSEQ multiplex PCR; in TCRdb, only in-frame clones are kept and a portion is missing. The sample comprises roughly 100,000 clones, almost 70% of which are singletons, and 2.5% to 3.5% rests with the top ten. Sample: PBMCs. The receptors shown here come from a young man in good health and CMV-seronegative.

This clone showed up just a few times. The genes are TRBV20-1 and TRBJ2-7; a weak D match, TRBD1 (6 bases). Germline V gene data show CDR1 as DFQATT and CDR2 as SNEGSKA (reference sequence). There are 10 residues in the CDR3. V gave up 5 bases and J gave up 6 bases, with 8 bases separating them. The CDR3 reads CSAAGAEQYF. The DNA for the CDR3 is TGCAGTGCTGCAGGGGCCGAGCAGTACTTC.

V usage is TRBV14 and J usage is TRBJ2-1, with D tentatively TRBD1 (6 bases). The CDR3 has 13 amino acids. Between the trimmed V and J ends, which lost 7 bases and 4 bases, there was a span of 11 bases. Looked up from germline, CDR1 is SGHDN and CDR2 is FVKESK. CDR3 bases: TGTGCCAGCAACCCGGACAGTTACAATGAGCAGTTCTTC. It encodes CASNPDSYNEQFF.

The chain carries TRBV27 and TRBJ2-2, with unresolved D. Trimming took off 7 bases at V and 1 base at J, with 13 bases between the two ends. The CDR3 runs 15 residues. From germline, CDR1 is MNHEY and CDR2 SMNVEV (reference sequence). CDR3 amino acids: CASTKLNRNTGELFF. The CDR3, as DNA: TGTGCCAGCACAAAGTTGAACAGGAACACCGGGGAGCTGTTTTTT.

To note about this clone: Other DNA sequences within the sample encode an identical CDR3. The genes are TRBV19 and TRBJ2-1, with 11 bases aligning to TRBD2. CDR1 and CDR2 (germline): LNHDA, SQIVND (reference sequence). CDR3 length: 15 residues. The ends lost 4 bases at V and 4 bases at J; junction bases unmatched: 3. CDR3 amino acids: CASSSLAGGYNEQFF. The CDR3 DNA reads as TGTGCCAGTAGTAGCCTAGCGGGAGGATACAATGAGCAGTTCTTC.

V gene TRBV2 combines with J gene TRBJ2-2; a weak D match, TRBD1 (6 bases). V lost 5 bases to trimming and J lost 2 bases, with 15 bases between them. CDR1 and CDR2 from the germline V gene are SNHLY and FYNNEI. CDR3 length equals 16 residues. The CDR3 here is CASSPTGHHNTGELFF. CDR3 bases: TGTGCCAGCAGTCCTACGGGACACCATAACACCGGGGAGCTGTTTTTT.

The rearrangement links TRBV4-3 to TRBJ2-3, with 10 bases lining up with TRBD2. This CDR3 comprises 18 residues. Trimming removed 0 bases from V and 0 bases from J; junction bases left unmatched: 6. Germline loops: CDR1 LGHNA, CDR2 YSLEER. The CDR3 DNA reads TGCGCCAGCAGCCAAGATCTAGCGGGAGAGGGGAGCACAGATACGCAGTATTTT. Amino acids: CASSQDLAGEGSTDTQYF.

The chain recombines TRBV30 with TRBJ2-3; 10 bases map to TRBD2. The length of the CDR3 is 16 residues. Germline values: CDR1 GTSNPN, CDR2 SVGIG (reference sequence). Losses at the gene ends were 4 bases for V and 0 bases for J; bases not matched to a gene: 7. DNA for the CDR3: TGTGCCTGGACTAGCGGGAGCTTCCCTAGCACAGATACGCAGTATTTT. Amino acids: CAWTSGSFPSTDTQYF.

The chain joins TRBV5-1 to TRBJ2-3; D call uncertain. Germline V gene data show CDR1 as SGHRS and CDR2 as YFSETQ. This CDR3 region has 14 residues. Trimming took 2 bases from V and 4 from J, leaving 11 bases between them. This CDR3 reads CASSLGGGADTQYF. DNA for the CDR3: TGCGCCAGCAGCTTAGGCGGTGGCGCAGATACGCAGTATTTT.

The CDR3 sequence is CSAGERENTEAFF. CDR3 sequence (DNA): TGCAGCGCAGGGGAGCGGGAGAACACTGAAGCTTTCTTT. The V call is TRBV29-1, the J call TRBJ1-1, with a tentative D call TRBD1 (6 bases). The germline V and J ends were trimmed by 7 bases and 1 base, with 13 bases remaining between them. Per germline, CDR1 SQVTM and CDR2 ANQGSEA. The CDR3 has 13 amino acids.

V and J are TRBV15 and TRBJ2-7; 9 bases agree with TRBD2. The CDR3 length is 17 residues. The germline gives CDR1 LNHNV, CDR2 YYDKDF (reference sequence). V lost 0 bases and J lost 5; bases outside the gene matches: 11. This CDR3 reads CATSRDSLASGINEQYF. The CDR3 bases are TGTGCCACCAGCAGAGATTCCCTCGCTAGCGGGATCAACGAGCAGTACTTC.

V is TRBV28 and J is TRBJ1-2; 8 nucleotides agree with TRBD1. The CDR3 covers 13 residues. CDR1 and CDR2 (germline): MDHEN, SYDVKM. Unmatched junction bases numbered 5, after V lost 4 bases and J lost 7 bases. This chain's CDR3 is CASSSPDRAGYTF. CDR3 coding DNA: TGTGCCAGCAGTTCCCCGGACAGGGCTGGCTACACCTTC.

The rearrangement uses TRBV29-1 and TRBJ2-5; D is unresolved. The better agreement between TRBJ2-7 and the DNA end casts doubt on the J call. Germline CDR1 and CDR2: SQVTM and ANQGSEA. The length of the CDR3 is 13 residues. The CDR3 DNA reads TGCAGCGGAGTCGCCTTAGGAGCTGACGAGCAGTACTTC. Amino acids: CSGVALGADEQYF.

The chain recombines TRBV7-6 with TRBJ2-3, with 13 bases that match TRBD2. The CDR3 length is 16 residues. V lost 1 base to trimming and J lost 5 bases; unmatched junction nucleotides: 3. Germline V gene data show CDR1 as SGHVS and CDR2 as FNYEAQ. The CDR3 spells CASSLGLAGGGDTQYF. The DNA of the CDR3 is TGTGCCAGCAGCTTAGGACTAGCGGGAGGAGGAGATACGCAGTATTTT. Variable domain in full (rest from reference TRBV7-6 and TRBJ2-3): GAGVSQSPRYKVTKRGQDVALRCDPISGHVSLYWYRQALGQGPEFLTYFNYEAQQDKSGLPNDRFSAERPEGSISTLTIQRTEQRDSAMYRCASSLGLAGGGDTQYFGPGTRLTVL.

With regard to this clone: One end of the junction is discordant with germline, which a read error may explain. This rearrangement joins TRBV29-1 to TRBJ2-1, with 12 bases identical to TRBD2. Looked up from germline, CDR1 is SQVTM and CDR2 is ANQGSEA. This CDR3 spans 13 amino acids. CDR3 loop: CSVEELAGGLSVF. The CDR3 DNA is TGCAGCGTTGAAGAGCTAGCGGGAGGGCTCTCGGTCTTC.

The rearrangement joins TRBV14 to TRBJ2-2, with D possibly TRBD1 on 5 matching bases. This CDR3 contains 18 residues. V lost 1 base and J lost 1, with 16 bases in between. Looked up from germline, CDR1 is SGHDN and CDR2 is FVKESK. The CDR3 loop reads CASSQGSWGSLNTGELFF. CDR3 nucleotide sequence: TGTGCCAGCAGCCAAGGTTCTTGGGGCTCTTTGAACACCGGGGAGCTGTTTTTT.

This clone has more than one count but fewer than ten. CDR3 protein: CASSPRVGTSAYNEQFF. The CDR3 nucleotides read TGTGCCAGCAGCCCCCGCGTGGGGACTAGCGCCTACAATGAGCAGTTCTTC. J is TRBJ2-1 and V is TRBV7-8; TRBD2 agrees at 10 bases. With V trimmed by 5 bases and J by 2 bases, 9 bases remained unmatched. Germline V CDR1 and CDR2: SGHVS, FQNEAQ. The CDR3 totals 17 residues.

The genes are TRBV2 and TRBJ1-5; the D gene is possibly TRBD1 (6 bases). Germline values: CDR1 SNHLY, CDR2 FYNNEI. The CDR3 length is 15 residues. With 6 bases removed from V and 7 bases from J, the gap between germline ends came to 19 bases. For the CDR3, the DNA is TGTGCCAGCAGCAGACGGGACACGGCAGAGCAGCCCCAGCATTTT. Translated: CASSRRDTAEQPQHF.

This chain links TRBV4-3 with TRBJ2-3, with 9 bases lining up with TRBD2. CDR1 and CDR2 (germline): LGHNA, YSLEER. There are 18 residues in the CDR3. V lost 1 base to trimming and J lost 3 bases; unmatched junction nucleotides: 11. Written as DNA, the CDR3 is TGCGCCAGCAGCCAAGGAGGTGGCCCTAGCGGGAAGACAGATACGCAGTATTTT. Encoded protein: CASSQGGGPSGKTDTQYF.

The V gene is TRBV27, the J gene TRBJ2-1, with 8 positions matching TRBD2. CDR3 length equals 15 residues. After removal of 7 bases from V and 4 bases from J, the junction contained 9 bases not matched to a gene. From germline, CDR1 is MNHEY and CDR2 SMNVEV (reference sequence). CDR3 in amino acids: CASILRGAGYNEQFF. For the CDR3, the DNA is TGTGCCAGCATCTTGCGGGGGGCTGGTTACAATGAGCAGTTCTTC.

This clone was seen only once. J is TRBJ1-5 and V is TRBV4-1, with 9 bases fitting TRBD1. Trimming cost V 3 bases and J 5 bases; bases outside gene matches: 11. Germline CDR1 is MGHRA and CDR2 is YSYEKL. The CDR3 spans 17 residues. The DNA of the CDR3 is TGCGCCAGCAGCCACCCTGGGGCTAGACAGGGGGATCAGCCCCAGCATTTT. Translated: CASSHPGARQGDQPQHF.

CDR3 bases: TGTGCCAGCAGTACGCGTGGACGGGGGCAAGAGACCCAGTACTTC. It specifies CASSTRGRGQETQYF. The chain couples TRBV5-5 to TRBJ2-5, with a possible D match to TRBD2 (6 bases). Germline V gene data show CDR1 as SGHKS and CDR2 as YYEKEE (reference sequence). The CDR3 spans 15 residues. Trimming removed 5 bases from V and 2 bases from J, with 16 bases in between.

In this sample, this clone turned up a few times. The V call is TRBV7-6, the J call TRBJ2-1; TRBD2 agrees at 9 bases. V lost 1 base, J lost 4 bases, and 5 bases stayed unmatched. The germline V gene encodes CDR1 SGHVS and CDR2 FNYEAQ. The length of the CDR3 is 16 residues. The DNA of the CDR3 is TGTGCCAGCAGCTTAGACCGACTAGCGGTATACAATGAGCAGTTCTTC. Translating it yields CASSLDRLAVYNEQFF.

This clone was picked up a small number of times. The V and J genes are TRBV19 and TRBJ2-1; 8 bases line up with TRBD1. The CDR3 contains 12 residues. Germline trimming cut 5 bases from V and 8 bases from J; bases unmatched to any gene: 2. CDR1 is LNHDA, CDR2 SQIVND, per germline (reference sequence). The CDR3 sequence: CASSPDRDEQFF. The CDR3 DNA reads TGTGCCAGTAGTCCGGACAGGGATGAGCAGTTCTTC.

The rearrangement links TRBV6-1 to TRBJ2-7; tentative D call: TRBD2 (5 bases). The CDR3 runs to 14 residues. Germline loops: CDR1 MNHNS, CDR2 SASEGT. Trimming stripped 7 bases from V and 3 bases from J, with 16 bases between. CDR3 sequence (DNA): TGTGCCAGCATCAGTACGGGAACAAGCTACGAGCAGTACTTC. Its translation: CASISTGTSYEQYF.

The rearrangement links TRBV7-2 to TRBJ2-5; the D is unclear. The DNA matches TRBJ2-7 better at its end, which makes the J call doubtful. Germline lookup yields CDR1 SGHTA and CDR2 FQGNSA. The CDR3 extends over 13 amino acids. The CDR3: CASSLAPPYEQYF. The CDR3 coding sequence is TGTGCCAGCAGCTTAGCGCCACCCTACGAGCAGTACTTC.

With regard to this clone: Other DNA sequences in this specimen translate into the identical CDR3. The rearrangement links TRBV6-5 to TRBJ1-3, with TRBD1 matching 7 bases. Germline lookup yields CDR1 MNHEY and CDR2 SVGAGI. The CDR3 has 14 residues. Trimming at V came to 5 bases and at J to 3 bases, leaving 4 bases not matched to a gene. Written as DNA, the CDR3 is TGTGCCAGCAGTCCCACAGGGGATGGAAACACCATATATTTT. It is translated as CASSPTGDGNTIYF.

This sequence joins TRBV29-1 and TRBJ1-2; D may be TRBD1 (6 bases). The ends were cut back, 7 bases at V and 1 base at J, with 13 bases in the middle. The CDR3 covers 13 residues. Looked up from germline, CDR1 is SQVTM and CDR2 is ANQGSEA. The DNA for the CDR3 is TGCAGCGGTAAAAACAGGGATAACTATGGCTACACCTTC. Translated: CSGKNRDNYGYTF.

The CDR3: CASSQGPAGPSGANVLTF. The CDR3 DNA sequence: TGTGCCAGCAGCCAAGGGCCAGCGGGGCCCTCTGGGGCCAACGTCCTGACTTTC. This sequence joins TRBV14 and TRBJ2-6, with 7 nucleotides matching TRBD2. The CDR3 loop spans 18 amino acids. Trimming removed 1 base from V and 0 bases from J; junction bases left unmatched: 6. CDR1 and CDR2 (germline): SGHDN, FVKESK.